Detailed here is one T cell receptor beta chain. V shed 7 bases and J shed 4 bases, with 8 bases lying between them. Germline loops: CDR1 SQVTM, CDR2 ANQGSEA. The CDR3 sequence is 11 residues long. This PCR relied on a set of 60 Vbeta primers and 13 Jbeta primers. TCRdb keeps only in-frame clones here, not all; method: immunoSEQ multiplex PCR. The sample data list 100,000 or so clones. These data belong to a study of cytomegalovirus exposure and HLA in healthy donors. V is TRBV29-1 and J is TRBJ1-3; TRBD1 is a possible D gene (5 bases). This clonotype was sampled from a man aged 50 to 59 in good health and CMV-seronegative. The sequencing sample was made of PBMCs. CDR3 DNA sequence: TGCAGCGGACAGTACGGAAACACCATATATTTT. It yields the protein CSGQYGNTIYF.